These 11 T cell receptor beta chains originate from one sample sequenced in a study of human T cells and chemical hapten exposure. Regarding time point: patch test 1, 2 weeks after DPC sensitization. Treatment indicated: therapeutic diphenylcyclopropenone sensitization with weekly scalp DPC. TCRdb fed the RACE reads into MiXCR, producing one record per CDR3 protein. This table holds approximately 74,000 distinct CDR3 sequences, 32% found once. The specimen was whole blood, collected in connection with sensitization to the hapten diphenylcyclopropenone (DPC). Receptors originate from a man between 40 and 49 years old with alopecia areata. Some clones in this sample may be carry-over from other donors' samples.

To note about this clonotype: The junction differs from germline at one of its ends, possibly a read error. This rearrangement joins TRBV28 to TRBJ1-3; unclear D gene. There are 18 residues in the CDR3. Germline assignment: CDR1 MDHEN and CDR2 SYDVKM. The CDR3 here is CASSLSTLKQNLGNTVYF. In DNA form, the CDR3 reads TGTGCCAGCAGTTTATCCACCCTCAAACAGAACCTTGGAAACACCGTATATTTT.

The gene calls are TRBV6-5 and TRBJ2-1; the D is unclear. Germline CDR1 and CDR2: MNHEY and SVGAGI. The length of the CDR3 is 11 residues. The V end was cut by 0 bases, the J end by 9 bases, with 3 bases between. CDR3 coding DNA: TGTGCCAGCAGTTACTCAGCTGAGCAGTTCTTC. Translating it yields CASSYSAEQFF.

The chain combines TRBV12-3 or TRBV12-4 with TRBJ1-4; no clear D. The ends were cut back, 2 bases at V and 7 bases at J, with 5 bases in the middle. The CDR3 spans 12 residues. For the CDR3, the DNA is TGTGCCAGCAGTTTAAACTCTGAAAAACTGTTTTTT. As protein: CASSLNSEKLFF.

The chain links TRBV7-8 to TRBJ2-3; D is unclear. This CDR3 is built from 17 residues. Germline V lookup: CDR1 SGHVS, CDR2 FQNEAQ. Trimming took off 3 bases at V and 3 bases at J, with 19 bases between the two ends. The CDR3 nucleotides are TGTGCCAGCAGCTTCTTCCAGGAGCGATCCACTACAGATACGCAGTATTTT. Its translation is CASSFFQERSTTDTQYF. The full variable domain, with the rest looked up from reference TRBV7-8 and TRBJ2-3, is GAGVSQSPRYKVAKRGQDVALRCDPISGHVSLFWYQQALGQGPEFLTYFQNEAQLDKSGLPSDRFFAERPEGSVSTLKIQRTQQEDSAVYLCASSFFQERSTTDTQYFGPGTRLTVL.

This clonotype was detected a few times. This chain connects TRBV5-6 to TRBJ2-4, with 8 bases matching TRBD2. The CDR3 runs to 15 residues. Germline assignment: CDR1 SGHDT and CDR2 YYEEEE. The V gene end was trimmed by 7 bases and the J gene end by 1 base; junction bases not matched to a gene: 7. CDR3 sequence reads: CASSEAGAAKNIQYF. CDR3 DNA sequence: TGTGCCAGCTCAGAAGCGGGAGCGGCCAAAAACATTCAGTACTTC. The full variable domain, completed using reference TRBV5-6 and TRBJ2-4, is DAGVTQSPTHLIKTRGQQVTLRCSPKSGHDTVSWYQQALGQGPQFIFQYYEEEERQRGNFPDRFSGHQFPNYSSELNVNALLLGDSALYLCASSEAGAAKNIQYFGAGTRLSVL.

CDR3 nucleotides: TGTGCCAGCAGTTACTCGATTAGAGGAGCCTCTAACTATGGCTACACCTTC. Encoded protein: CASSYSIRGASNYGYTF. The V and J genes are TRBV6-5 and TRBJ1-2; D unresolved. The CDR3 runs 17 residues. V was trimmed by 0 bases and J by 0 bases, leaving 14 bases between them. The V gene's germline CDR1 is MNHEY and CDR2 SVGAGI.

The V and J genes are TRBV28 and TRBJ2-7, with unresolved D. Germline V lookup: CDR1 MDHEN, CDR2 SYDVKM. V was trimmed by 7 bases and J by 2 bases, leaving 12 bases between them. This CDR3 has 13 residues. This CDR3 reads CASTSTPAYEQYF. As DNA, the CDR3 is TGTGCCAGCACTTCGACACCGGCCTACGAGCAGTACTTC.

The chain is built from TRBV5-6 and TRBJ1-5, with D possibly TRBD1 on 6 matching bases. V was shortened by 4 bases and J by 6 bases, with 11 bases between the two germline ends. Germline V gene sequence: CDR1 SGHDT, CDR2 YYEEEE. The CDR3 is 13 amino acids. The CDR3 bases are TGTGCCAGCAGCGGGGCGGGGGCTCAGCCCCAGCATTTT. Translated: CASSGAGAQPQHF.

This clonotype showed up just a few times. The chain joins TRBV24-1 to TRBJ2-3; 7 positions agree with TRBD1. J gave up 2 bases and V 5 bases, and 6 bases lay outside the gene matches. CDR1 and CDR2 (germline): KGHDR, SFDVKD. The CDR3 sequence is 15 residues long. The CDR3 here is CATSAGDSYTDTQYF. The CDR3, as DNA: TGTGCCACCAGTGCCGGGGACAGTTACACAGATACGCAGTATTTT.

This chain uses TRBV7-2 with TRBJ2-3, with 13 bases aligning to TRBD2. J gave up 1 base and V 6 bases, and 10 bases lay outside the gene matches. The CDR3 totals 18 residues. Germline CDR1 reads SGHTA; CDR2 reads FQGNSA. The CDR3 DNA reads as TGTGCCAGCAGTCGCAGGACTAGCGGGAGTCCCCGCACAGATACGCAGTATTTT. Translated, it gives CASSRRTSGSPRTDTQYF. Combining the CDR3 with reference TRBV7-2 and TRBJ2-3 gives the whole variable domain GAGVSQSPSNKVTEKGKDVELRCDPISGHTALYWYRQSLGQGLEFLIYFQGNSAPDKSGLPSDRFSAERTGGSVSTLTIQRTQQEDSAVYLCASSRRTSGSPRTDTQYFGPGTRLTVL.

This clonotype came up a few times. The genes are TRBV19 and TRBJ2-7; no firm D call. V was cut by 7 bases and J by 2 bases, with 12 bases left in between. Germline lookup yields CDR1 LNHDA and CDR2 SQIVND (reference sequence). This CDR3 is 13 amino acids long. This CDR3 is CASNPGITYEQYF. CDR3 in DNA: TGTGCCAGTAACCCTGGTATCACCTACGAGCAGTACTTC. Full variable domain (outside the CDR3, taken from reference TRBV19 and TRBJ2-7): DGGITQSPKYLFRKEGQNVTLSCEQNLNHDAMYWYRQDPGQGLRLIYYSQIVNDFQKGDIAEGYSVSREKKESFPLTVTSAQKNPTAFYLCASNPGITYEQYFGPGTRLTVT.